A selection of T cell receptor beta chains follows, all from one sample in a study of blood T cell repertoires in COVID-19. Method: immunoSEQ multiplex PCR; TCRdb's copy keeps in-frame clones and lacks some. The top ten clones hold under 2.5% of a sample with a few hundred thousand clones, roughly 90% of them seen once. Sequencing input: PBMCs or T cells enriched from blood (not recorded which). The receptors were gathered from a woman between 55 and 75 years old who had recovered from COVID-19. The CDR3 runs from the conserved cysteine through the conserved F or W. A D gene is named only where the DNA matches it firmly. Size tells how often a clone was seen (once, few, many) or the class of an expanded clone, and some rows leave it out.

TRBD1,TRBV30,TRBJ1-6,.,TGTGCCTGGAGTGTACCCTCCGGGACAGGGGATTCACCCCTCCACTTT,CAWSVPSGTGDSPLHF
.,TRBV15,TRBJ2-7,.,TGTGCCACCAGCAGAGATCGGGGTTTGGGCGAGCAGTACTTC,CATSRDRGLGEQYF
TRBD2,TRBV10-2,TRBJ2-7,.,TGCGCCACTCAGGGAGGGGAGCAGTACTTC,CATQGGEQYF
.,TRBV9,TRBJ1-3,.,TGTGCCAGCAGCGAAGGGGGGGGACCTGGAAACACCATATATTTT,CASSEGGGPGNTIYF
.,TRBV3-1/TRBV3-2,TRBJ2-7,once,TGTGCCAGCAGCCAAGGGGCCTCCGACAGCTGGGCCTACGAGCAGTACTTC,CASSQGASDSWAYEQYF
TRBD1,TRBV2,TRBJ2-7,.,TGTGCCAGCAGTCCCTCCGGGACAGATACCCCCTACGAGCAGTACTTC,CASSPSGTDTPYEQYF
.,TRBV28,TRBJ1-2,.,TGTGCCAGCGGTCGACAGGCGGTCTACACCTTC,CASGRQAVYTF
.,TRBV11-3,TRBJ2-6,once,TGTGCCAGCAGCTTAGGGACAGCTGGGGCCAACGTCCTGACTTTC,CASSLGTAGANVLTF
TRBD1,TRBV10-1,TRBJ2-1,few,TGCGCCAGCAGTCCCGGGACAGGAGGGTACAATGAGCAGTTCTTC,CASSPGTGGYNEQFF
.,TRBV7-2,TRBJ1-1,many,TGTGCCAGCAGCTTCCTCCAGGGGACTGAAGCTTTCTTT,CASSFLQGTEAFF
TRBD1,TRBV15,TRBJ1-5,.,TGTGCCACCAGCAGAGTTGGCAGGGGGCGGTATCAGCCCCAGCATTTT,CATSRVGRGRYQPQHF
TRBD1,TRBV19,TRBJ1-6,.,TGTGCCAGTACCGGCTGGGACAGAAGCTCCTATAATTCACCCCTCCACTTT,CASTGWDRSSYNSPLHF
TRBD1,TRBV5-1,TRBJ1-1,few,TGCGCCAGCAGCCCCTTGGGACAGGGAATTGAAACTGAAGCTTTCTTT,CASSPLGQGIETEAFF
.,TRBV18,TRBJ1-2,once,TGTGCCAGCTCACCTGTGAGGCACCCCTATGGCTACACCTTC,CASSPVRHPYGYTF
.,TRBV21-1,TRBJ2-5,.,TGTGCCATTAGGGACAGGGGGCAAGAGACCCAGTACTTC,CAIRDRGQETQYF
.,TRBV5-1,TRBJ1-1,.,TGCGCCAGCAGCCTACCGACAGCGTTGAACACTGAAGCTTTCTTT,CASSLPTALNTEAFF
.,TRBV7-9,TRBJ1-2,.,TGTGCCAGCAGCACCACAGGGAACTATGGCTACACCTTC,CASSTTGNYGYTF
TRBD1,TRBV30,TRBJ1-2,.,TGTGCCTGGAGCGTCTTGCTGGGGGGACAGGGGAACACCTTC,CAWSVLLGGQGNTF
TRBD2,TRBV2,TRBJ2-1,.,TGTGCCAGCAGTGAGCGGGGGGCTCCCTTATACAATGAGCAGTTCTTC,CASSERGAPLYNEQFF
TRBD1,TRBV9,TRBJ2-7,.,TGTGCCAGCAGCGTCGGACAGGGCGAGTCCTACGAGCAGTACTTC,CASSVGQGESYEQYF
TRBD1,TRBV5-6,TRBJ1-1,.,TGTGCCAGCAGCTTCCTTGACAGGGACACTGAAGCTTTCTTT,CASSFLDRDTEAFF
.,TRBV7-3,TRBJ2-2,once,TGTGCCAGCAGCTTGAGAAACACCGGGGAGCTGTTTTTT,CASSLRNTGELFF
.,TRBV9,TRBJ1-1,.,TGTGCCAGCAGCCCGCTCGGGGGGGTGGCTTTCTTT,CASSPLGGVAFF
TRBD1,TRBV28,TRBJ2-7,.,TGTGCCAGCAACCCGGGACAGACCTACGAGCAGTACTTC,CASNPGQTYEQYF
.,TRBV24-1,TRBJ2-3,.,TGTGCCACCAGTGATCCACAGGGGGGGGATACGCAGTATTTT,CATSDPQGGDTQYF
.,TRBV28,TRBJ1-5,.,TGTGCCTCCCGGGAGGGCGGAGATCAGCCCCAGCATTTT,CASREGGDQPQHF
TRBD2,TRBV7-9,TRBJ2-1,.,TGTGCCAGCAGCCCAGGACTAGCGGGAGTGGTAGAGCAGTTCTTC,CASSPGLAGVVEQFF
TRBD2,TRBV20-1,TRBJ2-3,.,TGCAGTGCTAGTGCCCGGACTAGCTCCACAGATACGCAGTATTTT,CSASARTSSTDTQYF
.,TRBV22-1,TRBJ1-3,.,TGTCCTGGGAGCGCACCCTATTACGACAGGGTTATCTCTGGAAACACCATATATTTT,CPGSAPYYDRVISGNTIYF
TRBD1,TRBV9,TRBJ2-2,.,TGTGCCAGCAGCGCGACAGGGGGCCTTACCGGGGAGCTGTTTTTT,CASSATGGLTGELFF
TRBD1,TRBV19,TRBJ2-2,once,TGTGCCAGTACGGACAGGGAGAACACCGGGGAGCTGTTTTTT,CASTDRENTGELFF
TRBD1,TRBV5-1,TRBJ1-5,.,TGCGCCAGCTCCGCCGGGACAGGGGGCGACGGTCAGCCCCAGCATTTT,CASSAGTGGDGQPQHF
.,TRBV2,TRBJ1-5,.,TGTGCCAGCAATAATAAAGGGGGGGAGCAGCCCCAGCATTTT,CASNNKGGEQPQHF
TRBD2,TRBV10-1,TRBJ2-2,.,TGCGCCAGCAGTTTACTAGCGGGAGGAACCGGGGAGCTGTTTTTT,CASSLLAGGTGELFF
TRBD1,TRBV30,TRBJ1-2,.,TGTGCCTGGAGTAGGGCAGGGGGTCCCGTTCACTATGGCTACACCTTC,CAWSRAGGPVHYGYTF
TRBD2,TRBV7-7,TRBJ2-2,.,TGTGCTAGCAGCTTAGGGGCGGGAGGGCCCCCCGGGGAGCTGTTTTTT,CASSLGAGGPPGELFF
.,TRBV7-8,TRBJ1-1,.,TGTGCCAGCAGCTTAGTCACGGTCCTGTTGACTGAAGCTTTCTTT,CASSLVTVLLTEAFF
TRBD2,TRBV2,TRBJ2-5,.,TGTGCCAGCGATGTGCGGGGGGGCCGGGAGACCCAGTACTTC,CASDVRGGRETQYF
TRBD2,TRBV11-2,TRBJ2-1,.,TGTGCCAGCAGCCCCAGTGGGGCTAGCGGGAACCCTGATGAGCAGTTCTTC,CASSPSGASGNPDEQFF
.,TRBV9,TRBJ2-7,.,TGTGCCAGCAGCGTCTCAGGGGACCCTATCGAGCAGTACTTC,CASSVSGDPIEQYF
TRBD1,TRBV7-9,TRBJ1-1,.,TGTGCCAGCAGCCAAACCGACAGGGCGAACACTGAAGCTTTCTTT,CASSQTDRANTEAFF
.,TRBV5-1,TRBJ1-5,.,TGCGCCAGCAGCATCGGACACGGGGGTCAGCCCCAGCATTTT,CASSIGHGGQPQHF
.,TRBV11-2,TRBJ1-1,.,TGTGCCAGCAGCTTAGACCAGCTGACAGGATTTTTT,CASSLDQLTGFF
.,TRBV19,TRBJ1-4,.,TGTGCCAGTAGTCCCCGGACAGCAACTAATGAAAAACTGTTTTTT,CASSPRTATNEKLFF
.,TRBV19,TRBJ1-6,.,TGTGCCAGTAGCCAAGGGGATTCACCCCTCCACTTT,CASSQGDSPLHF
TRBD1,TRBV18,TRBJ1-1,.,TGTGCCAGCTCCCTCGGGACAGTTAAATTCACTGAAGCTTTCTTT,CASSLGTVKFTEAFF
TRBD1,TRBV10-2,TRBJ2-1,.,TGCGCCAGCAGTCATCAGGGGGCGGGTGAGCAGTTCTTC,CASSHQGAGEQFF
.,TRBV28,TRBJ1-1,.,TGTGCCAGCAGTTTAGCAGGGCCTTACACTGAAGCTTTCTTT,CASSLAGPYTEAFF
.,TRBV10-2,TRBJ1-5,.,TGCGCCAGCAGTAGGGGTCAGGAGGGGACTAATCAGCCCCAGCATTTT,CASSRGQEGTNQPQHF
TRBD2,TRBV18,TRBJ2-1,.,TGTGCCAGCTCCCCGGGAGCGGGGGGGCCCGGTGAGCAGTTCTTC,CASSPGAGGPGEQFF
TRBD1,TRBV28,TRBJ1-2,.,TGTGCCAGCATCCCACAGGGGACTTCTAACTATGGCTACACCTTC,CASIPQGTSNYGYTF
.,TRBV6-4,TRBJ2-3,.,TGTGCCAGCAGTGACAGGGGTGTAGGCACAGATACGCAGTATTTT,CASSDRGVGTDTQYF
TRBD2,TRBV5-1,TRBJ2-2,few,TGCGCCAGCAGCTTACCGGGACTAGCGAACACCGGGGAGCTGTTTTTT,CASSLPGLANTGELFF
.,TRBV11-1,TRBJ1-2,.,TGTGCCAGCAGTGACAGTAACTATGGCTACACCTTC,CASSDSNYGYTF
.,TRBV24-1,TRBJ2-1,.,TGTGCCACCAGTGATTACCCCAGGTGGGGCTATTACAATGAGCAGTTCTTC,CATSDYPRWGYYNEQFF